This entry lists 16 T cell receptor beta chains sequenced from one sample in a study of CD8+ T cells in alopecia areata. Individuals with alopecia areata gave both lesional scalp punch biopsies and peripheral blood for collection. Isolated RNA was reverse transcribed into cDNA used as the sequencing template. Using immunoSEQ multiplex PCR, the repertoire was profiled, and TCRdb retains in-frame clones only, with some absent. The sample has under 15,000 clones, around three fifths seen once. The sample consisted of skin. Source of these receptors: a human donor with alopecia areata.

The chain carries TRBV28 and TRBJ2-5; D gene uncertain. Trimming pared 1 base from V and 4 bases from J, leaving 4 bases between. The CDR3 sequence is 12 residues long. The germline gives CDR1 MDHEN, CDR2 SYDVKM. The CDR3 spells CASSLLLETQYF. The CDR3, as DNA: TGTGCCAGCAGTTTATTACTAGAGACCCAGTACTTC.

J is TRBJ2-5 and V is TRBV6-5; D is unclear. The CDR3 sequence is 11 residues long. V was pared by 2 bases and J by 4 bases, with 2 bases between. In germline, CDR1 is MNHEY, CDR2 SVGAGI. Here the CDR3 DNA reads TGTGCCAGCAGTTACGGAGAGACCCAGTACTTC. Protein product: CASSYGETQYF.

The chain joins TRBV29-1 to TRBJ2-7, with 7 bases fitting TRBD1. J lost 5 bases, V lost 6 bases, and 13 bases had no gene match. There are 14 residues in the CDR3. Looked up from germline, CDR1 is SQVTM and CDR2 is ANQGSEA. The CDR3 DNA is TGCAGCGTCGGAGACAGGGAAGATTGGGACGAGCAGTACTTC. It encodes CSVGDREDWDEQYF.

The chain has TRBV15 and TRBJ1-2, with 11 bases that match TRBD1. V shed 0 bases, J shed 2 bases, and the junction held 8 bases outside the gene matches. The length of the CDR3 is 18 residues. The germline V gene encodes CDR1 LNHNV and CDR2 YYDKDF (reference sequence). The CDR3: CATSRDQPGQGGNYGYTF. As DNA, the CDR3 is TGTGCCACCAGCAGAGACCAACCGGGACAGGGGGGAAACTATGGCTACACCTTC. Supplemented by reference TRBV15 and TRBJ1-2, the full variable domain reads DAMVIQNPRYQVTQFGKPVTLSCSQTLNHNVMYWYQQKSSQAPKLLFHYYDKDFNNEADTPDNFQSRRPNTSFCFLDIRSPGLGDTAMYLCATSRDQPGQGGNYGYTFGSGTRLTVV.

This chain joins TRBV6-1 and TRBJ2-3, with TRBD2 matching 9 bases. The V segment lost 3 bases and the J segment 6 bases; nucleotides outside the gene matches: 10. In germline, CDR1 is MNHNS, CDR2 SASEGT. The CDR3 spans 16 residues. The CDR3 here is CASSDVGGRAGDTQYF. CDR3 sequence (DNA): TGTGCCAGCAGTGACGTCGGCGGGAGGGCCGGGGATACGCAGTATTTT.

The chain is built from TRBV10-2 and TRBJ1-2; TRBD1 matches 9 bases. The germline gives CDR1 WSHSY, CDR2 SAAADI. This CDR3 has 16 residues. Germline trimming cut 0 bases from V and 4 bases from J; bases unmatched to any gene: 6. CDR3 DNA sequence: TGCGCCAGCAGTGAGTCGCGGGGACAGGGACTCTATGGCTACACCTTC. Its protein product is CASSESRGQGLYGYTF.

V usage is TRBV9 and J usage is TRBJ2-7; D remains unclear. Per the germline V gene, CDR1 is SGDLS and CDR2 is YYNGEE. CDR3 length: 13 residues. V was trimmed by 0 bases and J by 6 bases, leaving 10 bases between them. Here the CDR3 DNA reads TGTGCCAGCAGCGTAGCCGGTGCAGGCGAGCAGTACTTC. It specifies CASSVAGAGEQYF.

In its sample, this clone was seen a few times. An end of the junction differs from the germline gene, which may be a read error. The CDR3 reads CASSLGRGDRGYEQYF. For the CDR3, the DNA is TGTGCTAGCAGCTTAGGGAGGGGGGACAGAGGCTACGAGCAGTACTTC. The chain couples TRBV7-7 to TRBJ2-7; either TRBD1 or TRBD2 may fit D (7 bases each). This CDR3 has 16 residues. Germline lookup yields CDR1 SSHAT and CDR2 FNYEAQ (reference sequence). Variable domain in full (rest from reference TRBV7-7 and TRBJ2-7): GAGVSQSPRYKVTKRGQDVTLRCDPISSHATLYWYQQALGQGPEFLTYFNYEAQPDKSGLPSDRFSAERPEGSISTLTIQRTEQRDSAMYRCASSLGRGDRGYEQYFGPGTRLTVT.

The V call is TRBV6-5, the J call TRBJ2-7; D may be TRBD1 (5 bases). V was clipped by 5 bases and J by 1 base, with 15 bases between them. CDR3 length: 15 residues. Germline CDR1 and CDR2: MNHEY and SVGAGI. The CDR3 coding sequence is TGTGCCAGCAGTCCCAGGTGGCAGGGTTCCTACGAGCAGTACTTC. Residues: CASSPRWQGSYEQYF.

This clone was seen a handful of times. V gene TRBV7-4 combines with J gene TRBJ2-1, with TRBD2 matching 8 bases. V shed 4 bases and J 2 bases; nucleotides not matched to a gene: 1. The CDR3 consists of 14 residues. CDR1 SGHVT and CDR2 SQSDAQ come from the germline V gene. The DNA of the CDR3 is TGTGCCAGCAGCTCACTAGCGGCCTACAATGAGCAGTTCTTC. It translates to CASSSLAAYNEQFF.

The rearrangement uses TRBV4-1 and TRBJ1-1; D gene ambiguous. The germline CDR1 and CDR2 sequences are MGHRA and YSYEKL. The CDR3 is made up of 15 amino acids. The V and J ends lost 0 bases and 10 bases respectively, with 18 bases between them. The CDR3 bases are TGCGCCAGCAGCCAAGAGGTTAGGAACCTAAAGGGAGCTTTCTTT. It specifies CASSQEVRNLKGAFF.

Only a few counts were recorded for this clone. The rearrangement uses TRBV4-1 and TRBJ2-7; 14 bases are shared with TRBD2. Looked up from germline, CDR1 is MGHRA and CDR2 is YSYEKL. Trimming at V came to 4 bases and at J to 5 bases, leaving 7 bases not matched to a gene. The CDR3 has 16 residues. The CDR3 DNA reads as TGCGCCAGCAGCCTCGGGACTAGCGGGAGCCTGAACGAGCAGTACTTC. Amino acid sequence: CASSLGTSGSLNEQYF.

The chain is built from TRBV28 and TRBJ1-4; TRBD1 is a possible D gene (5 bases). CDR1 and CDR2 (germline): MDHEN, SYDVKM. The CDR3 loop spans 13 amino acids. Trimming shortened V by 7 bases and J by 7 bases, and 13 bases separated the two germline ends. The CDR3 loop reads CASKGRVGEKLFF. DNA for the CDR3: TGTGCCAGCAAGGGCAGGGTTGGTGAAAAACTGTTTTTT.

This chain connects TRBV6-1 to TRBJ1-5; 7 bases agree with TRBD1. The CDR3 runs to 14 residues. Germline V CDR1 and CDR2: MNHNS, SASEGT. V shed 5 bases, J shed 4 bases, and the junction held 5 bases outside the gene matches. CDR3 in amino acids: CASSRGGPNQPQHF. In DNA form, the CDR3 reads TGTGCCAGCAGTCGAGGGGGCCCGAATCAGCCCCAGCATTTT.

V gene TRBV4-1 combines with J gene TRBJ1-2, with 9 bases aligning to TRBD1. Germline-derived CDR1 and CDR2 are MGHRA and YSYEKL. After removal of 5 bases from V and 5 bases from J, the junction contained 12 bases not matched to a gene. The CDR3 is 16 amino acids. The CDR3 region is CASSSDHRGRVYGYTF. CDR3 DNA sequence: TGCGCCAGCAGCTCCGACCACAGGGGGCGCGTATATGGCTACACCTTC.

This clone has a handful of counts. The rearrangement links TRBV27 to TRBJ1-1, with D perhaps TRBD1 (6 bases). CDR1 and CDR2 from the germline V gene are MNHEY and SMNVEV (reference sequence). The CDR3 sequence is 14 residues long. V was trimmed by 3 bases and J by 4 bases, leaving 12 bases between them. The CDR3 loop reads CASSFGGLLTEAFF. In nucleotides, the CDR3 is TGTGCCAGCAGTTTTGGGGGGCTCCTCACTGAAGCTTTCTTT.